These 13 T cell receptor beta chains share one sample of origin, sequenced in a study of radiotherapy plus CTLA-4 blockade in lung cancer. Measured with immunoSEQ multiplex PCR; TCRdb has only the in-frame clones, and not every one. Altogether 53,000 or so clones are present, 75% to 90% being singletons, with the ten largest covering roughly 17%. Source: peripheral blood, taken from a patient treated with radiotherapy plus ipilimumab. Receptors were obtained from a human donor with non-small cell lung cancer that progressed on radiotherapy plus ipilimumab. Some clones in this sample may be carry-over from other donors' samples.

This chain joins TRBV5-5 and TRBJ1-4; D gene ambiguous. Trimming left V 5 bases short and J 0 bases short, with 20 bases between. Germline-derived CDR1 and CDR2 are SGHKS and YYEKEE (reference sequence). The CDR3 runs 18 residues. CDR3 in DNA: TGTGCCAGCAGGAGGATGGGAGTGGCGACGGCAACTAATGAAAAACTGTTTTTT. Amino acid sequence: CASRRMGVATATNEKLFF.

This clone was seen more than once but under ten times. V gene TRBV2 combines with J gene TRBJ1-5; unclear D gene. Trimming took 7 bases from V and 3 from J, leaving 10 bases between them. In germline, CDR1 is SNHLY, CDR2 FYNNEI. The CDR3 runs to 13 residues. DNA of the CDR3: TGTGCCAGCAAGCGAGATAACAATCAGCCCCAGCATTTT. Its protein product is CASKRDNNQPQHF.

V and J are TRBV7-9 and TRBJ1-1, with 7 positions matching TRBD1. V dropped 1 base and J dropped 1; count of bases not matched to a gene: 6. CDR3 size: 16 residues. Germline V gene data show CDR1 as SEHNR and CDR2 as FQNEAQ (reference sequence). The CDR3 protein is CASSLGQGISNTEAFF. The CDR3 DNA sequence: TGTGCCAGCAGCTTAGGACAGGGCATTTCGAACACTGAAGCTTTCTTT.

The chain joins TRBV15 to TRBJ2-1; TRBD2 matches 13 bases. Trimming removed 5 bases from V and 8 bases from J; junction bases left unmatched: 9. This CDR3 is 16 amino acids long. The germline V gene encodes CDR1 LNHNV and CDR2 YYDKDF (reference sequence). DNA of the CDR3: TGTGCCACCAGCCTCCGACTAGCGGGAGGCCGGGATGAGCAGTTCTTC. This sequence encodes CATSLRLAGGRDEQFF.

This rearrangement joins TRBV2 to TRBJ2-2; D might be TRBD2 (5 bases). Trimming shortened V by 6 bases and J by 1 base, and 12 bases separated the two germline ends. The CDR3 runs 15 residues. CDR1 is SNHLY, CDR2 FYNNEI, per germline. DNA of the CDR3: TGTGCCAGCAGCCCGGACGGACTGAACACCGGGGAGCTGTTTTTT. Protein: CASSPDGLNTGELFF.

This chain uses TRBV5-1 with TRBJ2-7; tentative D call: TRBD2 (6 bases). Germline assignment: CDR1 SGHRS and CDR2 YFSETQ. The CDR3 consists of 15 residues. V shed 4 bases and J shed 3 bases, with 17 bases lying between them. CDR3 loop: CASSLIVGGNYEQYF. DNA of the CDR3: TGCGCCAGCAGCCTGATTGTCGGGGGAAACTACGAGCAGTACTTC.

There are a few counts of this clone. The rearrangement links TRBV5-1 to TRBJ2-1, with D maybe TRBD2 (7 bases). The CDR3 covers 15 residues. Looked up from germline, CDR1 is SGHRS and CDR2 is YFSETQ. V lost 0 bases to trimming and J lost 3 bases, with 10 bases between them. CDR3 in DNA: TGCGCCAGCAGCTTGGCCGGGGGGCGCTACAATGAGCAGTTCTTC. Protein: CASSLAGGRYNEQFF.

This sequence joins TRBV10-3 and TRBJ1-2; no clear D gene. The CDR3 runs 14 residues. V was cut by 6 bases and J by 4 bases, with 15 bases left in between. Germline-derived CDR1 and CDR2 are ENHRY and SYGVKD. CDR3 nucleotide sequence: TGTGCCATCAGCCCAGAGACATCCTTCTATGGCTACACCTTC. Amino acids: CAISPETSFYGYTF.

The V call is TRBV7-6, the J call TRBJ2-5; D gene unclear. Germline V gives CDR1 SGHVS, CDR2 FNYEAQ. This CDR3 spans 15 amino acids. V shed 1 base and J shed 1 base, with 10 bases lying between them. The CDR3 DNA follows: TGTGCCAGCAGCTTAGATCGGCGGTTCCAAGAGACCCAGTACTTC. Protein sequence: CASSLDRRFQETQYF.

This chain joins TRBV11-3 and TRBJ2-2, with D maybe TRBD2 (5 bases). Germline V gives CDR1 SGHNT, CDR2 YENEEA. V was cut by 5 bases and J by 4 bases, with 14 bases left in between. This CDR3 spans 15 amino acids. The CDR3, as DNA: TGTGCCAGCAGCCCAGCCGGGGTGGCCACCGGGGAGCTGTTTTTT. Translating it yields CASSPAGVATGELFF.

This clone occurred once. The chain links TRBV9 to TRBJ2-5; perhaps TRBD2 as D (5 bases). Germline V gives CDR1 SGDLS, CDR2 YYNGEE. Between the trimmed V and J ends, which lost 4 bases and 2 bases, there was a span of 9 bases. The CDR3 covers 13 residues. CDR3 loop: CASSRGFQETQYF. In DNA form, the CDR3 reads TGTGCCAGCAGCCGAGGGTTTCAAGAGACCCAGTACTTC.

The chain links TRBV11-2 to TRBJ1-2, with TRBD1 matching over 8 bases. This CDR3 region has 15 residues. The J segment lost 0 bases and the V segment lost 4 bases, leaving 4 bases of the junction unmatched. Looked up from germline, CDR1 is SGHAT and CDR2 is FQNNGV. The CDR3 protein is CASSSGDRTNYGYTF. CDR3 coding DNA: TGTGCCAGCAGCTCCGGGGACAGGACTAACTATGGCTACACCTTC.

This sequence joins TRBV6-5 and TRBJ1-2; D perhaps matches TRBD1 (6 bases). CDR3 size: 12 residues. V shed 5 bases and J shed 6 bases, with 10 bases lying between them. The germline V gene encodes CDR1 MNHEY and CDR2 SVGAGI. CDR3 residues: CASSQQGNGYTF. CDR3 nucleotide sequence: TGTGCCAGCAGTCAACAGGGAAATGGCTACACCTTC.